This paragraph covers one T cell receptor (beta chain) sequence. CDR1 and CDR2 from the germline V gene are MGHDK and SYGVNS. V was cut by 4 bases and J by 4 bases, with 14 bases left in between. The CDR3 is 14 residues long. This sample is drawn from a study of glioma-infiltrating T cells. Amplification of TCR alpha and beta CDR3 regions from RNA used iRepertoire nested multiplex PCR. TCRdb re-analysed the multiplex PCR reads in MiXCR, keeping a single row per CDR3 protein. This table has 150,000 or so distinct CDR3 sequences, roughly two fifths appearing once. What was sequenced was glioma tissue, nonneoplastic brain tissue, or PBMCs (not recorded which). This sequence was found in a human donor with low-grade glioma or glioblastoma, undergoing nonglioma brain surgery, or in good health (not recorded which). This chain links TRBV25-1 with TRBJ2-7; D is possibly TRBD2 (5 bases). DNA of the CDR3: TGTGCCAGCAGTGCCGGGGTGGGATCATACGAGCAGTACTTC. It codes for CASSAGVGSYEQYF.